The 8 T cell receptor beta chains below all came from one sample that was sequenced in a study of blood T cell repertoires in COVID-19. TCRdb's copy holds only in-frame clones and misses some; the assay was immunoSEQ multiplex PCR. The sample holds 40,000 to 50,000 clones, around three quarters seen once. The sample consisted of peripheral blood. These TCRs come from a man between 65 and 85 years old with acute or convalescent COVID-19.

This clone was counted only a few times. The rearrangement joins TRBV30 to TRBJ2-5; D uncertain. Germline V gene data show CDR1 as GTSNPN and CDR2 as SVGIG (reference sequence). V was pared by 0 bases and J by 4 bases, with 6 bases between. This CDR3 contains 12 residues. The CDR3 bases are TGTGCCTGGAGTGTATTAGTAGAGACCCAGTACTTC. Translation gives CAWSVLVETQYF.

The V gene is TRBV5-1, the J gene TRBJ2-1; 12 nucleotides agree with TRBD2. The CDR3 consists of 14 residues. Trimming took 5 bases from V and 10 from J; bases not matched to a gene: 7. Germline assignment: CDR1 SGHRS and CDR2 YFSETQ. CDR3 nucleotide sequence: TGCGCCAGCAGTCAGGCTAGCGGGGGGGGCGAGCAGTTCTTC. Translated: CASSQASGGGEQFF.

The table lists this clone with a few counts. The chain employs TRBV3-1 (or the pseudogene TRBV3-2) and TRBJ2-7, with D perhaps TRBD2 (6 bases). This CDR3 region has 15 residues. The V and J ends lost 0 bases and 4 bases respectively, with 13 bases between them. Germline V CDR1 and CDR2: LGHDT, YNNKEL (reference sequence). This CDR3 is CASSQDPGGMYEQYF. The CDR3 DNA follows: TGTGCCAGCAGCCAAGATCCTGGGGGGATGTACGAGCAGTACTTC.

The DNA of the CDR3 is TGCGCCAGCAGCCCGGCGGGGAGTACCAATTCACCCCTCCACTTT. It is translated as CASSPAGSTNSPLHF. This sequence joins TRBV5-1 and TRBJ1-6, with D uncertain. The CDR3 contains 15 residues. V lost 4 bases and J 7 bases, leaving 15 bases between the germline ends. CDR1 is SGHRS and CDR2 is YFSETQ in the germline V gene.

Only one count was recorded for this clone. V is TRBV30 and J is TRBJ1-1, with 8 bases lining up with TRBD1. This CDR3 contains 15 residues. Germline values: CDR1 GTSNPN, CDR2 SVGIG (reference sequence). Losses at the gene ends were 2 bases for V and 4 bases for J; bases not matched to a gene: 9. The CDR3 here is CAWSRPGGAGTEAFF. DNA for the CDR3: TGTGCCTGGAGTAGGCCAGGGGGCGCGGGCACTGAAGCTTTCTTT.

This chain connects TRBV28 to TRBJ1-2; tentative D call: TRBD1 (6 bases). Per germline, CDR1 MDHEN and CDR2 SYDVKM. Trimming stripped 7 bases from V and 4 bases from J, with 22 bases between. The CDR3 is made up of 16 amino acids. The CDR3 sequence: CASTPGGGGGSYGYTF. The CDR3 nucleotides are TGTGCCAGCACCCCCGGGGGGGGCGGGGGGTCCTATGGCTACACCTTC.

V gene TRBV9 combines with J gene TRBJ1-1; 8 nucleotides agree with TRBD1. Losses at the gene ends were 0 bases for V and 7 bases for J; bases not matched to a gene: 11. The CDR3 is 16 residues long. Germline V CDR1 and CDR2: SGDLS, YYNGEE. The CDR3 region has the DNA TGTGCCAGCAGCGTAGACCAGGACAGGGAGTTCAGTGAAGCTTTCTTT. Protein sequence: CASSVDQDREFSEAFF.

The chain links TRBV5-4 to TRBJ1-1; 8 bases map to TRBD1. V shed 0 bases and J 6 bases; nucleotides not matched to a gene: 7. The germline V gene encodes CDR1 SGHNT and CDR2 YYREEE (reference sequence). CDR3 length equals 15 residues. The CDR3 loop is CASSLGDRGLPEAFF. As DNA, the CDR3 is TGTGCCAGCAGCTTGGGCGACAGGGGTCTTCCTGAAGCTTTCTTT.